This T cell receptor (beta chain) was found in a study of identical twins. Germline CDR1 and CDR2: SNHLY and FYNNEI. The V gene end was trimmed by 7 bases and the J gene end by 3 bases; junction bases not matched to a gene: 11. CDR3 length: 15 residues. Details on this clonotype: Its specificity is unknown.

Broader study findings: Excess twin sharing in beta out-of-frame sequences was weaker. Within monozygotic twins, out-of-frame TCR alpha sharing was underestimated by the models.

Healthy Caucasians provided all donations. TCRdb itself ran the 5' RACE reads through MiXCR, one entry per CDR3 protein. This sample yields approximately 210,000 distinct CDR3 sequences, of which around a tenth are seen a single time; around 5% belongs to the top ten. The V and J genes are TRBV2 and TRBJ1-2; 7 positions match TRBD1. Sequencing was done on a sample of memory (CD45RO+) T cells sorted from blood. This clonotype was obtained from a woman younger than 30 in good health. CDR3 amino acids: CASKVDRVKDYGYTF. CDR3 coding DNA: TGTGCCAGCAAAGTAGACAGGGTGAAAGACTATGGCTACACCTTC.